This T cell receptor beta chain is drawn from a study of vaccination and CD4 T cells after COVID-19. At the level of the study: Cellular stimulation was performed using overlapping spike peptides derived from SARS-CoV-2, HCoV-NL63, HCoV-OC43 and HCoV-229E.

Sequenced with the Oncomine TCR Beta short-read assay was DNA taken from cultured CD4+ T cells. TCRdb fed the PCR reads into MiXCR, producing one record per CDR3 protein. The sample contains roughly 22,000 distinct CDR3 sequences, approximately 29% of which appear only once. Points on this clonotype: Its cognate antigen is unknown.

Treatment specified: roughly 10-day PBMC culture with coronavirus spike peptide pools or control peptides (ViraFEST assay). The receptor was derived from a human donor with COVID-19. The material sequenced was cultured CD4+ T cells from blood.

The CDR3 DNA reads TGCAGTGCAACAGGAAGGGCAGACTATGGCTACACCTTC. This codes for CSATGRADYGYTF. The chain combines TRBV20-1 with TRBJ1-2; possible D gene TRBD1, 5 bases. From germline, CDR1 is DFQATT and CDR2 SNEGSKA (reference sequence). CDR3 length: 13 residues. V gave up 6 bases and J gave up 3 bases, with 14 bases separating them.